This is a list of T cell receptor beta chains from one sample in a study of blood T cells in healthy people across ages. Via MiXCR, TCRdb re-called the 5' RACE reads, giving one row per CDR3 protein. Of roughly 500,000 distinct CDR3 sequences in the sample, 27% were seen once. Specimen: blood. The receptors originated from an older woman in good health. Both conserved end residues are part of each CDR3. A D gene is named only where the DNA matches it firmly. Expanded clones get a size class; other rows say once, few or many, or leave the size out.

few . TRBJ2-7 TRBV5-1 TGCGCCAGCAGCTCCGATACAGGGAGGGCCTACGAGCAGTACTTC CASSSDTGRAYEQYF
many TRBD1 TRBJ2-5 TRBV9 TGTGCCAGCAGCACCGGGACAGGGGAGGAGACCCAGTACTTC CASSTGTGEETQYF
few . TRBJ2-2 TRBV7-9 TGTGCCAGCAGCCCTACAGGGAGCCCCGGGGAGCTGTTTTTT CASSPTGSPGELFF
. . TRBJ1-1 TRBV7-8 TGTGCCAGCAGCCTGGCCAGGACGACTGAAGCTTTCTTT CASSLARTTEAFF
. . TRBJ2-7 TRBV20-1 TGCAGTGCTAGAGATCTGGGTAGAGGGCTCTCCTACGAGCAGTACTTC CSARDLGRGLSYEQYF
. TRBD1 TRBJ2-5 TRBV20-1 TGCAGTGCTAGCCCCCCCCGTACAGGGGTAAAAGAGACCCAGTACTTC CSASPPRTGVKETQYF
. . TRBJ2-3 TRBV24-1 TGTGCCACCAGTGACCCCATGGCATCCGGGGATACGCAGTATTTT CATSDPMASGDTQYF
few . TRBJ1-3 TRBV18 TGTGCCAGCTCACCACCGGGGATTTCTGGAAACACCATATATTTT CASSPPGISGNTIYF
few TRBD1 TRBJ2-7 TRBV5-1 TGCGCCAGCAGCCTAAGACAGGGGACCTACGAGCAGTACTTC CASSLRQGTYEQYF
few . TRBJ2-1 TRBV14 TGTGCCAGCAGCCTCAGAAGTGGCCCGTACAATGAGCAGTTCTTC CASSLRSGPYNEQFF
few TRBD2 TRBJ2-5 TRBV29-1 TGCAGCGTTGAATCTTCAGTATGGTCGAAGGGGAGGGAGCAGTACTTC CSVESSVWSKGREQYF
. . TRBJ1-4 TRBV27 TGTGCCAGCAGTCCCTTAACAGGGTATCGGGAAAAACTGTTTTTT CASSPLTGYREKLFF
. . TRBJ1-3 TRBV2 TGTGCCAGCAGTGTGGACAGCGGCGGAAACACCATATATTTT CASSVDSGGNTIYF
. TRBD1 TRBJ1-6 TRBV9 TGTGCCAGCAGTCCCTCGGACAGGTATAATTCACCCCTCCACTTT CASSPSDRYNSPLHF
. TRBD1 TRBJ2-2 TRBV14 TGTGCCAGCAGCAGGGGACAGAAATACACCGGGGAGCTGTTTTTT CASSRGQKYTGELFF
many TRBD2 TRBJ2-1 TRBV20-1 TGCAGTGCTAGAGGGATAGCGGGGGGTTCCTACAATGAGCAGTTCTTC CSARGIAGGSYNEQFF
few . TRBJ2-2 TRBV5-6 TGTGCCAGCAGTCGGGACATAACCGGGGAGCTGTTTTTT CASSRDITGELFF
few . TRBJ2-4 TRBV19 TGTGCCAGTAGTAGCGGGACAGCCGGCATTCAGTACTTC CASSSGTAGIQYF
few . TRBJ1-1 TRBV5-1 TGCGCCAGCAGCCCAACTTCGGCGGGCAACACTGAAGCTTTCTTT CASSPTSAGNTEAFF
. . TRBJ2-3 TRBV11-3 TGTGCCAGCAGCTTCTCAGGGGAGGATACGCAGTATTTT CASSFSGEDTQYF
many . TRBJ1-6 TRBV12-3/TRBV12-4 TGTGCCAGCAGTTACGGGAGCTCCTATAATTCACCCCTCCACTTT CASSYGSSYNSPLHF
few . TRBJ2-2 TRBV6-5 TGTGCCAGCACCAGGGTTCCGAACACCGGGGAGCTGTTTTTT CASTRVPNTGELFF
few . TRBJ2-5 TRBV18 TGTGCCAGCTCACCCCGGAACGACCAGACCCAGTACTTC CASSPRNDQTQYF
. . TRBJ1-3 TRBV9 TGTGCCAGCAGCCCAATGCGGGGAGGGGGAAACACCATATATTTT CASSPMRGGGNTIYF
. . TRBJ1-2 TRBV20-1 TGCAGTGCCCCCACGGGGGGAGGCTACACCTTC CSAPTGGGYTF
. TRBD1 TRBJ2-5 TRBV4-3 TGCGCCAGCAGCCAAGAGCCAGACAGGGTTGGAGAGACCCAGTACTTC CASSQEPDRVGETQYF
. . TRBJ1-4 TRBV5-1 TGCGCCAGCAGCGTACAGGGTACGGGTAATGAAAAACTGTTTTTT CASSVQGTGNEKLFF
. . TRBJ2-3 TRBV9 TGTGCCAGCAGCCGCGCAGCAGATACGCAGTATTTT CASSRAADTQYF
. . TRBJ2-7 TRBV7-2 TGTGCCAGCAGCTTAGCGTACGCCGGATACTCCTACGAGCAGTACTTC CASSLAYAGYSYEQYF
. TRBD2 TRBJ2-7 TRBV7-9 TGTGCCAGCAGCGCCGGGGGGGGGAGAAACTATCACGAGCAGTACTTC CASSAGGGRNYHEQYF
. TRBD1 TRBJ2-7 TRBV24-1 TGTGCCACCAGACAGGGGGCATGGTACGAGCAGTGCTTC CATRQGAWYEQCF
. . TRBJ1-5 TRBV27 TGTGCCAGCAGTTCAGGACAGTTTAGCAATCAGCCCCAGCATTTT CASSSGQFSNQPQHF
. . TRBJ1-4 TRBV28 TGTGCCAGCAGTCTTCTTAGGAGTATCGAAAAACTGTTTTTT CASSLLRSIEKLFF
few TRBD1 TRBJ1-2 TRBV20-1 TGCAGTGCTACAGACAGGGGGCTATGGGACTATGGCCACACCTTC CSATDRGLWDYGHTF
few . TRBJ2-7 TRBV29-1 TGCAGCGTTGCCGCGGGACGGCTCTACGAGCAGTACTTC CSVAAGRLYEQYF
few . TRBJ1-1 TRBV24-1 TGTGCCACCAGGGCGGGGATGAACACTGAAGCTTTCTTT CATRAGMNTEAFF
few . TRBJ2-5 TRBV7-2 TGTGCCAGCAGCCGGGACCCGACCCAAGAGACCCAGTACTTC CASSRDPTQETQYF
. TRBD1 TRBJ2-7 TRBV4-3 TGCGCCAGCAGCCAAGATGCCTTCCCGACAGGGGGGGAATACGAGCAGTACTTC CASSQDAFPTGGEYEQYF
. TRBD2 TRBJ2-1 TRBV5-1 TGCGCCAGCTGTTCCGGGGGGGACTACAATGAGCAGTTCTTC CASCSGGDYNEQFF